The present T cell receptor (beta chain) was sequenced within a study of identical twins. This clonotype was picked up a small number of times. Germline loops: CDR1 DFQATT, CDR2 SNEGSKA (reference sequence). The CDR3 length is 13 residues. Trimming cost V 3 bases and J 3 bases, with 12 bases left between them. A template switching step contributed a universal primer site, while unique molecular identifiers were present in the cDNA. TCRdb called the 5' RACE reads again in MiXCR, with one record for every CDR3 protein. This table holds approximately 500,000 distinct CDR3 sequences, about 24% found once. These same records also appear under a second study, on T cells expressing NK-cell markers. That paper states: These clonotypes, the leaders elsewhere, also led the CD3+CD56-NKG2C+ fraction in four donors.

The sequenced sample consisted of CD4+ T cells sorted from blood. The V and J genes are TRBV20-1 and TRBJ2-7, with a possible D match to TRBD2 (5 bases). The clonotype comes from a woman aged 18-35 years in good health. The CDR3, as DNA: TGCAGTGCTAGGACGGGAAGAGGCTACGAGCAGTACTTC. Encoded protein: CSARTGRGYEQYF.